This TCR beta chain was recovered during a study of cytomegalovirus exposure and HLA in healthy donors. This CDR3 spans 16 amino acids. CDR1 and CDR2 from the germline V gene are SGHNT and YYREEE (reference sequence). V shed 0 bases, J shed 15 bases, and the junction held 15 bases outside the gene matches. In the PCR, 60 Vbeta and 13 Jbeta primers were used. Sequenced by immunoSEQ multiplex PCR; TCRdb stores in-frame clones only, minus some. The sample carries approximately 190,000 clones, roughly 73% recorded once. The chain has TRBV5-4 and TRBJ2-1, with 10 bases aligning to TRBD2. The sample consisted of PBMCs. This receptor was obtained from a woman aged 30 to 39 in good health and CMV-seropositive. Written as DNA, the CDR3 is TGTGCCAGCAGCTTGGAAACCGGGACTAGCGTTTCCGCTGCGTTCTTC. It encodes CASSLETGTSVSAAFF.